This T cell receptor (beta chain) was profiled in a study of CD8 T cells in ankylosing spondylitis. The ends were cut back, 1 base at V and 6 bases at J, with 14 bases in the middle. The CDR3 totals 15 residues. Germline V lookup: CDR1 LNHDA, CDR2 SQIVND (reference sequence). This clonotype turned up a few times. TCRdb re-called the 5' RACE reads with MiXCR, one entry per CDR3 protein. The data show 350,000 or so distinct CDR3 sequences, 14% to 15% seen once. The TCR was taken from a male donor with ankylosing spondylitis or in good health (not recorded which). The sequenced material came from blood, either unsorted or a sorted T cell fraction (not recorded which). The gene calls are TRBV19 and TRBJ2-3; possibly TRBD1 for D (5 bases). The CDR3 coding sequence is TGTGCCAGTAGTATAGGAACAGGCTCTGGGGATACGCAGTATTTT. Translation gives CASSIGTGSGDTQYF.